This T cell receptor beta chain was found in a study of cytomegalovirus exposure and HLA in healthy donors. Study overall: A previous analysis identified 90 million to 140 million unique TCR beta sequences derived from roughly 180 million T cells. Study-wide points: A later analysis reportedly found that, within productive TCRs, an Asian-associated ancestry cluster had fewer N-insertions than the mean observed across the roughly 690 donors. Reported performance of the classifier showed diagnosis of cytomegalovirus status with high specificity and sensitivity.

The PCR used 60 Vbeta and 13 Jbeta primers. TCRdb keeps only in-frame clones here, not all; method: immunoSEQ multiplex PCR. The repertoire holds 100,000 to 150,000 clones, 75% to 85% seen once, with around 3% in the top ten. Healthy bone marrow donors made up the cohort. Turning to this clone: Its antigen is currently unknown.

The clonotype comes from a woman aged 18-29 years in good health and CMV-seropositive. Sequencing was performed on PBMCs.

CDR3 sequence (DNA): TGTGCCAGCAGCTACCGACAGGGGGGTTCCTACGAGCAGTACTTC. Translating gives CASSYRQGGSYEQYF. The chain employs TRBV7-9 and TRBJ2-7, with 9 bases matching TRBD1. Per germline, CDR1 SEHNR and CDR2 FQNEAQ (reference sequence). J was trimmed by 1 base and V by 4 bases; bases with no gene match: 5. The CDR3 covers 15 residues.